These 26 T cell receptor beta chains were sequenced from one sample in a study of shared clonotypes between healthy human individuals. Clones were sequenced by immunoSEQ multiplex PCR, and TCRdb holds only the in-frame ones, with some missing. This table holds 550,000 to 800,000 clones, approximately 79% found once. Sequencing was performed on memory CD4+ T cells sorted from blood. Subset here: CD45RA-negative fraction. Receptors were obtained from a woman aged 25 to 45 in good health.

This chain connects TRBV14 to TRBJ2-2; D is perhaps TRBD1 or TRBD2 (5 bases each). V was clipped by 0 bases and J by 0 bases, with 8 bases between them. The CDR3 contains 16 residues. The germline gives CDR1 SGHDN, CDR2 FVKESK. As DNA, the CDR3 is TGTGCCAGCAGCCAAGATTGGGGGACGAACACCGGGGAGCTGTTTTTT. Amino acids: CASSQDWGTNTGELFF.

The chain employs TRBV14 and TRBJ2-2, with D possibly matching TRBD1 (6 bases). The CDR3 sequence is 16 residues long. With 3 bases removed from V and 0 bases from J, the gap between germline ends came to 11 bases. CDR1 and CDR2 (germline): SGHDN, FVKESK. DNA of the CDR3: TGTGCCAGCAGCCAGGATGGGGGCGCGAACACCGGGGAGCTGTTTTTT. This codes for CASSQDGGANTGELFF.

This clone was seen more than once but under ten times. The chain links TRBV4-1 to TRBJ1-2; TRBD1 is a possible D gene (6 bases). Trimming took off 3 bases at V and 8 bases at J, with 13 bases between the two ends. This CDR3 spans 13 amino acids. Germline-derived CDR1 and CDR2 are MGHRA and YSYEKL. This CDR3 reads CASSHPPGEGYTF. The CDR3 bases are TGCGCCAGCAGCCACCCCCCAGGGGAAGGCTACACCTTC.

The CDR3, as DNA: TGTGCCAGCAGTTTAAGTACTTGGGGCGAGCTGTTTTTT. Residues: CASSLSTWGELFF. This chain connects TRBV27 to TRBJ2-2, with D maybe TRBD1 (5 bases). The V end lost 2 bases, the J end lost 11 bases, and 12 bases lay between the germline ends. Per the germline V gene, CDR1 is MNHEY and CDR2 is SMNVEV (reference sequence). The CDR3 has 13 residues.

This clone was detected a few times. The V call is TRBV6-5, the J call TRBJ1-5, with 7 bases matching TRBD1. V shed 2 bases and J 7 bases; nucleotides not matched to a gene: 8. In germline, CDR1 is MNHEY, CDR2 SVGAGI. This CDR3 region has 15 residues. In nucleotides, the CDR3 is TGTGCCAGCAGTTACAGACAGGGTCTGGAGCAGCCCCAGCATTTT. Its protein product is CASSYRQGLEQPQHF.

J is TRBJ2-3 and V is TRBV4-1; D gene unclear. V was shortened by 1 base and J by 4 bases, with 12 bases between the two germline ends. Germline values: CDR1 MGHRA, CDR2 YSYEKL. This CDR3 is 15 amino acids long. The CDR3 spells CASSQGPKGPDTQYF. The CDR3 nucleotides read TGCGCCAGCAGCCAAGGGCCAAAAGGGCCAGATACGCAGTATTTT.

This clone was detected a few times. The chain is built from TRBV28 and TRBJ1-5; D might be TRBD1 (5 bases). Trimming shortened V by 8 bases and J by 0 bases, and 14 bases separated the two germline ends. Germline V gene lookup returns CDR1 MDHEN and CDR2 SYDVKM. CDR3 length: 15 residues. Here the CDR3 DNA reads TGTGCCAGCCAAACCGGGACGGATAGCAATCAGCCCCAGCATTTT. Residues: CASQTGTDSNQPQHF.

CDR3 sequence reads: CASSPGSVTGELFF. The DNA of the CDR3 is TGCGCCAGCAGCCCGGGTTCGGTCACCGGGGAGCTGTTTTTT. This sequence joins TRBV4-1 and TRBJ2-2; D ambiguous. From germline, CDR1 is MGHRA and CDR2 YSYEKL. The CDR3 length is 14 residues. V dropped 4 bases and J dropped 4 bases, with 10 bases sitting between them.

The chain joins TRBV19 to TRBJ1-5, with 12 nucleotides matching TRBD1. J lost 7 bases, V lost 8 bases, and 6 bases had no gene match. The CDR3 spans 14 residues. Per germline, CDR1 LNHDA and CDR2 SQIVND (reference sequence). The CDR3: CASAGTGGQQPQHF. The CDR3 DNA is TGTGCCAGTGCCGGGACAGGGGGCCAACAGCCCCAGCATTTT.

CDR3 sequence: CASSDLGVGNQPQHF. In DNA, the CDR3 is TGTGCCAGCAGTGATTTGGGAGTAGGTAATCAGCCCCAGCATTTT. The J gene is TRBJ1-5, the V gene TRBV6-4; no definite D call. The CDR3 sequence is 15 residues long. V was pared by 3 bases and J by 4 bases, with 13 bases between. The germline CDR1 and CDR2 sequences are MRHNA and SNTAGT.

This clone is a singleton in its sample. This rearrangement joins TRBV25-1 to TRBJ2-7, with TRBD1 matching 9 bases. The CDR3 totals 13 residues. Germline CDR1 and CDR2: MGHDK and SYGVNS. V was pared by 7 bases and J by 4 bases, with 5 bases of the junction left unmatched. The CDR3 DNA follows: TGTGCCAGCATGCCCGACAGGGGGTACGAGCAGTACTTC. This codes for CASMPDRGYEQYF.

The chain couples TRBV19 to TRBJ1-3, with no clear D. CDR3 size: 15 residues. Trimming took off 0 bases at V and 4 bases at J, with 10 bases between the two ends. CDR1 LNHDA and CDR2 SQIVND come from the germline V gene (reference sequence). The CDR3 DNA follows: TGTGCCAGTAGTATAGATCCGGGGAACGGAAACACCATATATTTT. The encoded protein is CASSIDPGNGNTIYF.

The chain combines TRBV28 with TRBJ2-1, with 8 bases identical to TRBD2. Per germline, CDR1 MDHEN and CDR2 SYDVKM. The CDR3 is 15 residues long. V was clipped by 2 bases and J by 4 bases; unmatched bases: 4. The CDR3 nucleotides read TGTGCCAGCAGTTTAGCGGGAGGAACTTACAATGAGCAGTTCTTC. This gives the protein CASSLAGGTYNEQFF.

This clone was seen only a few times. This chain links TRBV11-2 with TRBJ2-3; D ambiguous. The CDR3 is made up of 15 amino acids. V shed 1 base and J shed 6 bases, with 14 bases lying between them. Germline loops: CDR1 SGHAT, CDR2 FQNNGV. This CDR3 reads CASSLGAFDSDTQYF. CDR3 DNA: TGTGCCAGCAGCTTAGGGGCATTCGATAGCGATACGCAGTATTTT.

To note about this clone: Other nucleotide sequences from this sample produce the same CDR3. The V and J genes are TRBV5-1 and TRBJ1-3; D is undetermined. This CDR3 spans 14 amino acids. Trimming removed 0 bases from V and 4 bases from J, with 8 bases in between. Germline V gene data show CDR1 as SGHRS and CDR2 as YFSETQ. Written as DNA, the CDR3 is TGCGCCAGCAGCTTGGGTACGGAAGGAAACACCATATATTTT. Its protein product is CASSLGTEGNTIYF. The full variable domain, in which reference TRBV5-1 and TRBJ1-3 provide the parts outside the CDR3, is KAGVTQTPRYLIKTRGQQVTLSCSPISGHRSVSWYQQTPGQGLQFLFEYFSETQRNKGNFPGRFSGRQFSNSRSEMNVSTLELGDSALYLCASSLGTEGNTIYFGEGSWLTVV.

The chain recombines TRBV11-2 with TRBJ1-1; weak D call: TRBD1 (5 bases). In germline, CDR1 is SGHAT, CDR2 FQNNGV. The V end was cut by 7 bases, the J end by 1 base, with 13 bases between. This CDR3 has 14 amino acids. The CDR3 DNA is TGTGCCAGCACCCCGGACGGGACGAACACTGAAGCTTTCTTT. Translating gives CASTPDGTNTEAFF. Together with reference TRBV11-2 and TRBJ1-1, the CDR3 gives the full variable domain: EAGVAQSPRYKIIEKRQSVAFWCNPISGHATLYWYQQILGQGPKLLIQFQNNGVVDDSQLPKDRFSAERLKGVDSTLKIQPAKLEDSAVYLCASTPDGTNTEAFFGQGTRLTVV.

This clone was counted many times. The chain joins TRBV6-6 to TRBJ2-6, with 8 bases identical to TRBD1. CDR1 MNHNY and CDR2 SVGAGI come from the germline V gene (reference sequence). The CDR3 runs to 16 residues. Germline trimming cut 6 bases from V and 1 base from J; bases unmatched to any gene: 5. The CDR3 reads CASRRTGRSGANVLTF. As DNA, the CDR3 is TGTGCCAGCAGAAGGACAGGGCGTTCTGGGGCCAACGTCCTGACTTTC.

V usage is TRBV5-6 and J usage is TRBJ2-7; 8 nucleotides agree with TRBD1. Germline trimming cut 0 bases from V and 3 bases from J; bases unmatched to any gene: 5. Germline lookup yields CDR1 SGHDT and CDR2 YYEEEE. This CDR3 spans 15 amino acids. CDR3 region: CASSLGAGGGYEQYF. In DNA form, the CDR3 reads TGTGCCAGCAGCTTGGGGGCAGGGGGCGGCTACGAGCAGTACTTC. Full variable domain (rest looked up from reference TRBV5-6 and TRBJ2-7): DAGVTQSPTHLIKTRGQQVTLRCSPKSGHDTVSWYQQALGQGPQFIFQYYEEEERQRGNFPDRFSGHQFPNYSSELNVNALLLGDSALYLCASSLGAGGGYEQYFGPGTRLTVT.

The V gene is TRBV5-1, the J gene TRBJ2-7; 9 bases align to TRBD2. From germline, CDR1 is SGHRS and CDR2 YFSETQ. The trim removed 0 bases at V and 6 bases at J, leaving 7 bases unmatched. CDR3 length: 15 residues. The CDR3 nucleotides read TGCGCCAGCAGCTTGGTTAGCGGGAGCCAGAGCGAGCAGTACTTC. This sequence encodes CASSLVSGSQSEQYF.

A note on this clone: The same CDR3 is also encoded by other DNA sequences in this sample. CDR3 loop: CASSLDRETQYF. In DNA, the CDR3 is TGTGCCAGCAGCTTAGACAGAGAGACCCAGTACTTC. The chain joins TRBV7-2 to TRBJ2-5; no clear D. V shed 1 base and J shed 4 bases, with 4 bases lying between them. The germline V gene has CDR1 SGHTA and CDR2 FQGNSA. CDR3 size: 12 residues.

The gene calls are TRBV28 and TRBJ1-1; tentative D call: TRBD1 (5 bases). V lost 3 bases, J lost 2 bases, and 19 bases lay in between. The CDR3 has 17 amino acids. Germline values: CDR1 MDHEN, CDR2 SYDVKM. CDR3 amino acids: CASSFWDGGGSNTEAFF. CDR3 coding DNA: TGTGCCAGCAGTTTTTGGGACGGTGGTGGAAGTAACACTGAAGCTTTCTTT.

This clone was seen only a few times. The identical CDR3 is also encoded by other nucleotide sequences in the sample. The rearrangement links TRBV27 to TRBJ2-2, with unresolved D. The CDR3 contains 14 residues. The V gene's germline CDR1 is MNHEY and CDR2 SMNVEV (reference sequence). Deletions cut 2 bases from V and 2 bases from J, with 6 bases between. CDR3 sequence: CASSLSGNTGELFF. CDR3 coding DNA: TGTGCCAGCAGTTTAAGTGGTAACACCGGGGAGCTGTTTTTT.

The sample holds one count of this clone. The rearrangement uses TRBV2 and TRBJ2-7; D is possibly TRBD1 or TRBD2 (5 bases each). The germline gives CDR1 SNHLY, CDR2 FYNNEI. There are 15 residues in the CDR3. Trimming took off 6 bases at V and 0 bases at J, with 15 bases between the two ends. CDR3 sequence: CASSPRAGSSYEQYF. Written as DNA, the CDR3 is TGTGCCAGCAGCCCCAGGGCAGGGAGCTCCTACGAGCAGTACTTC. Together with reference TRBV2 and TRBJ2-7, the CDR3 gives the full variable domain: EPEVTQTPSHQVTQMGQEVILRCVPISNHLYFYWYRQILGQKVEFLVSFYNNEISEKSEIFDDQFSVERPDGSNFTLKIRSTKLEDSAMYFCASSPRAGSSYEQYFGPGTRLTVT.

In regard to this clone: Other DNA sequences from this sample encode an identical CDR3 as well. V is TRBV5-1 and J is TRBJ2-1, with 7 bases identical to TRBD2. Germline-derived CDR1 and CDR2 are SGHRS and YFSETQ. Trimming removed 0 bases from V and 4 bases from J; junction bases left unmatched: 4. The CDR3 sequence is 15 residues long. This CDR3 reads CASSLEASGYNEQFF. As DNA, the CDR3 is TGCGCCAGCAGCTTGGAAGCTAGCGGTTACAATGAGCAGTTCTTC.

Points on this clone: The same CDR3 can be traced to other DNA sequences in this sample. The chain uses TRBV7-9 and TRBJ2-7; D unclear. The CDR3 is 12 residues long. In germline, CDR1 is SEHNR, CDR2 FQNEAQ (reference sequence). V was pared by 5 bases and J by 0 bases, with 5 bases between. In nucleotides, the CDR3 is TGTGCCAGCAGCCCGAGCTCCTACGAGCAGTACTTC. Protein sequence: CASSPSSYEQYF.

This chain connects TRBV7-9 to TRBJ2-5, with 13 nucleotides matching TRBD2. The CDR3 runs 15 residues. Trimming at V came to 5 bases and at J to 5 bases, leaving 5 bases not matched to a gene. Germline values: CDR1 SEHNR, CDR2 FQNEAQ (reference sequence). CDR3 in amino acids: CASSPTSGGSETQYF. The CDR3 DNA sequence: TGTGCCAGCAGCCCGACTAGCGGGGGGTCGGAGACCCAGTACTTC.